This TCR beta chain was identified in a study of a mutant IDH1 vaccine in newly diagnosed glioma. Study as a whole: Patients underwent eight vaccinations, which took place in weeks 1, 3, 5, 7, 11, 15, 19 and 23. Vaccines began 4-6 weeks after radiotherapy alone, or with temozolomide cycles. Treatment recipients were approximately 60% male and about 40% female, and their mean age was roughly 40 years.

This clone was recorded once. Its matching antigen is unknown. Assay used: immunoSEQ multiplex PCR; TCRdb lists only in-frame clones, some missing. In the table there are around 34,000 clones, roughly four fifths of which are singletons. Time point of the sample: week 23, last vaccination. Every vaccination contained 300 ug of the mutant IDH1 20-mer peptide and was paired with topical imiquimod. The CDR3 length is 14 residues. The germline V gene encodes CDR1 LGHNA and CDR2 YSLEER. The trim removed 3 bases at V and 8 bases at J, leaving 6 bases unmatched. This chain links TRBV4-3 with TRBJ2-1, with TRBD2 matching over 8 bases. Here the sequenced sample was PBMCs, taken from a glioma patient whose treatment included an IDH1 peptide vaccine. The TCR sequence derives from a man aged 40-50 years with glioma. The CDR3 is CASSHSGSAHEQFF. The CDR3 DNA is TGCGCCAGCAGCCACAGCGGGAGTGCTCATGAGCAGTTCTTC.